The 9 T cell receptor beta chains reported below all come from one sample, sequenced in a study of T cells in Graves' hyperthyroidism and ophthalmopathy. TCR beta CDR3 sequences were amplified from RNA transcripts. A set of HTBI primers served as the primers for a first-round RT-PCR of the TCR CDR3. TCRdb reprocessed the multiplex PCR reads via MiXCR and lists one record per CDR3 protein. The sample gives approximately 870,000 distinct CDR3 sequences, approximately 40% of which show up once; around 9.3% is in the top ten. Sequencing used blood. These TCRs come from a man aged 18-30 years with Graves' hyperthyroidism.

The V call is TRBV11-2, the J call TRBJ2-7, with D possibly matching TRBD1 (6 bases). Germline CDR1 reads SGHAT; CDR2 reads FQNNGV. This CDR3 is built from 15 residues. V was shortened by 1 base and J by 0 bases, with 10 bases between the two germline ends. The CDR3 is CASSLGPDSSYEQYF. In DNA, the CDR3 is TGTGCCAGCAGCTTAGGGCCGGACAGCTCCTACGAGCAGTACTTC.

The J gene is TRBJ2-5, the V gene TRBV7-2, with D unresolved. The CDR3 loop spans 14 amino acids. Germline V gene data show CDR1 as SGHTA and CDR2 as FQGNSA. Trimming stripped 5 bases from V and 1 base from J, with 11 bases between. CDR3 sequence (DNA): TGTGCCAGCAGCCAAAGGCAGCCCCAAGAGACCCAGTACTTC. Protein product: CASSQRQPQETQYF.

In this sample, this clonotype turned up once. The chain couples TRBV15 to TRBJ2-4; 8 bases map to TRBD2. J lost 9 bases, V lost 2 bases, and 12 bases had no gene match. Germline V gene sequence: CDR1 LNHNV, CDR2 YYDKDF (reference sequence). The CDR3 contains 16 residues. CDR3 in DNA: TGTGCCACCAGCAGAAAGAGGGCTAGCGGGCTTGGCATTCAGTACTTC. Residues: CATSRKRASGLGIQYF.

This clonotype was seen repeatedly, ten times or more. The chain employs TRBV7-9 and TRBJ2-2; 12 bases fit TRBD2. CDR3 length: 15 amino acids. J was trimmed by 3 bases and V by 6 bases; bases with no gene match: 2. Germline V gives CDR1 SEHNR, CDR2 FQNEAQ (reference sequence). The CDR3 here is CASRGLAGDTGELFF. CDR3 DNA sequence: TGTGCCAGCAGGGGACTAGCGGGCGACACCGGGGAGCTGTTTTTT.

The chain joins TRBV29-1 to TRBJ2-5; 13 bases are shared with TRBD2. The CDR3 contains 16 residues. The V and J ends lost 4 bases and 5 bases, in that order; junction bases with no gene match: 10. Germline lookup yields CDR1 SQVTM and CDR2 ANQGSEA. CDR3 DNA: TGCAGCGTTGGGGGGGAATTGACTAGCGGGAGGGAGACCCAGTACTTC. Translating it yields CSVGGELTSGRETQYF.

This clonotype was seen many times. The chain is built from TRBV2 and TRBJ1-5; TRBD1 matches 7 bases. The CDR3 covers 14 residues. V lost 4 bases to trimming and J lost 2 bases; unmatched junction nucleotides: 2. Germline CDR1 reads SNHLY; CDR2 reads FYNNEI. CDR3 sequence: CASSGGQGNQPQHF. CDR3 sequence (DNA): TGTGCCAGCAGTGGCGGACAGGGCAATCAGCCCCAGCATTTT.

This chain connects TRBV19 to TRBJ1-5, with D uncertain. Germline values: CDR1 LNHDA, CDR2 SQIVND (reference sequence). V was clipped by 0 bases and J by 7 bases, with 7 bases between them. This CDR3 has 13 residues. The CDR3 here is CASSIEPRQPQHF. The CDR3 DNA sequence: TGTGCCAGTAGTATAGAACCCAGGCAGCCCCAGCATTTT.

The V call is TRBV10-3, the J call TRBJ1-2, with a tentative D call TRBD1 (5 bases). Germline loops: CDR1 ENHRY, CDR2 SYGVKD. With 6 bases removed from V and 7 bases from J, the gap between germline ends came to 6 bases. This CDR3 is built from 10 residues. For the CDR3, the DNA is TGTGCCATCAGCGACAGTGGCTACACCTTC. Its translation is CAISDSGYTF.

The sample holds many counts of this clonotype. The rearrangement joins TRBV19 to TRBJ1-5; D is ambiguous. CDR1 is LNHDA, CDR2 SQIVND, per germline (reference sequence). The CDR3 totals 14 residues. With 3 bases removed from V and 7 bases from J, the gap between germline ends came to 13 bases. Here the CDR3 reads CASSILSGYQPQHF. DNA of the CDR3: TGTGCCAGTAGTATTCTGTCCGGGTACCAGCCCCAGCATTTT.